Shown below are 30 T cell receptor beta chains from a single sample sequenced in a study of blood T cell repertoires in COVID-19. Clones were read by immunoSEQ multiplex PCR, and TCRdb kept only the in-frame ones, dropping some. The repertoire holds approximately 27,000 clones, with approximately 89% as singletons. What was sequenced was peripheral blood. These receptors all come from a human donor with acute or convalescent COVID-19. The donor label of this sample is uncertain.

This clone showed up just a few times. DNA for the CDR3: TGTGCCAGCAGCTTAGCGCGAGAAATATTCTCTGGAAACACCATATATTTT. This translates into CASSLAREIFSGNTIYF. The rearrangement joins TRBV7-2 to TRBJ1-3; D call uncertain. From germline, CDR1 is SGHTA and CDR2 FQGNSA. The CDR3 contains 17 residues. Deletions cut 0 bases from V and 0 bases from J, with 12 bases between.

V is TRBV18 and J is TRBJ1-1; D call uncertain. Germline V gene sequence: CDR1 KGHSH, CDR2 LQKENI. The CDR3 covers 13 residues. V lost 4 bases and J 5 bases, leaving 11 bases between the germline ends. The CDR3 coding sequence is TGTGCCAGCTCACTGACGGGAGGGACTGAAGCTTTCTTT. Protein sequence: CASSLTGGTEAFF. Drawing the rest from reference TRBV18 and TRBJ1-1, the complete variable domain is NAGVMQNPRHLVRRRGQEARLRCSPMKGHSHVYWYRQLPEEGLKFMVYLQKENIIDESGMPKERFSAEFPKEGPSILRIQQVVRGDSAAYFCASSLTGGTEAFFGQGTRLTVV.

The chain carries TRBV5-1 and TRBJ2-7; the match to TRBD1 covers 8 bases. The CDR3 runs 13 residues. Germline values: CDR1 SGHRS, CDR2 YFSETQ. The ends lost 4 bases at V and 4 bases at J; junction bases unmatched: 4. The CDR3 DNA reads as TGCGCCAGCAGCCTCGGGACAGGTTACGAGCAGTACTTC. Residues: CASSLGTGYEQYF.

The V call is TRBV4-3, the J call TRBJ2-2; tentative D call: TRBD2 (6 bases). CDR1 is LGHNA and CDR2 is YSLEER in the germline V gene. CDR3 length: 16 amino acids. The V end was cut by 1 base, the J end by 2 bases, with 11 bases between. CDR3 in DNA: TGCGCCAGCAGCCAAGGTCGCGGGGTCAACACCGGGGAGCTGTTTTTT. Protein sequence: CASSQGRGVNTGELFF.

This clone was observed once. This chain joins TRBV11-1 and TRBJ2-7; 7 bases agree with TRBD2. Germline lookup yields CDR1 SGHAT and CDR2 FQDESV (reference sequence). This CDR3 comprises 13 residues. The V and J ends lost 8 bases and 4 bases, in that order; junction bases with no gene match: 8. CDR3 loop: CASANTGGYEQYF. CDR3 in DNA: TGTGCCAGCGCTAATACGGGGGGTTACGAGCAGTACTTC.

This rearrangement joins TRBV27 to TRBJ1-5; no clear D gene. Germline values: CDR1 MNHEY, CDR2 SMNVEV (reference sequence). The CDR3 length is 14 residues. The V end lost 5 bases, the J end lost 2 bases, and 10 bases lay between the germline ends. The CDR3 DNA sequence: TGTGCCAGCAGTCCCAGGTTCGGCAATCAGCCCCAGCATTTT. Translation: CASSPRFGNQPQHF.

This chain uses TRBV4-3 with TRBJ1-2, with D possibly matching TRBD1 (5 bases). Germline V gene sequence: CDR1 LGHNA, CDR2 YSLEER. Trimming pared 2 bases from V and 4 bases from J, leaving 29 bases between. This CDR3 has 20 amino acids. CDR3 bases: TGCGCCAGCAGCCAATTTTTACCAGGGATAGGTACCACTTACTCCTATGGCTACACCTTC. Translation gives CASSQFLPGIGTTYSYGYTF.

The CDR3 reads CASSRTGAGPNTGELFF. CDR3 DNA sequence: TGCGCCAGCAGCCGGACAGGCGCTGGTCCGAACACCGGGGAGCTGTTTTTT. The rearrangement joins TRBV4-3 to TRBJ2-2; 7 nucleotides match TRBD1. This CDR3 region has 17 residues. V gave up 4 bases and J gave up 0 bases; unmatched junction bases: 8. The germline V gene has CDR1 LGHNA and CDR2 YSLEER.

This clone appeared a single time. The V gene is TRBV6-6, the J gene TRBJ2-7, with a tentative D call TRBD2 (6 bases). The CDR3 is made up of 13 amino acids. Germline CDR1 is MNHNY and CDR2 is SVGAGI (reference sequence). Trimming pared 5 bases from V and 9 bases from J, leaving 17 bases between. The CDR3 DNA reads TGTGCCAGCAGTCCCCGGGGGTTGGGCCGGCAGTACGTC. This gives the protein CASSPRGLGRQYV.

DNA of the CDR3: TGTGCCAGCAGCCATACGACTAGCGGGAGCTCAGATACGCAGTATTTT. It is translated as CASSHTTSGSSDTQYF. The genes are TRBV28 and TRBJ2-3, with TRBD2 matching 12 bases. The CDR3 extends over 16 amino acids. V was clipped by 6 bases and J by 4 bases; unmatched bases: 8. Germline V CDR1 and CDR2: MDHEN, SYDVKM.

This chain uses TRBV6-5 with TRBJ1-5; TRBD1 aligns across 7 bases. Germline V gives CDR1 MNHEY, CDR2 SVGAGI. The CDR3 has 14 residues. V lost 2 bases and J lost 6; bases outside the gene matches: 4. The CDR3 sequence: CASSYTGEAQPQHF. The CDR3 coding sequence is TGTGCCAGCAGTTACACAGGGGAGGCTCAGCCCCAGCATTTT.

The chain links TRBV5-4 to TRBJ2-2, with D uncertain. The germline V and J ends were trimmed by 1 base and 2 bases, with 9 bases remaining between them. CDR1 SGHNT and CDR2 YYREEE come from the germline V gene (reference sequence). There are 15 residues in the CDR3. The CDR3 loop reads CASSLIGVNTGELFF. DNA for the CDR3: TGTGCCAGCAGCTTGATCGGAGTCAACACCGGGGAGCTGTTTTTT.

V and J are TRBV11-2 and TRBJ2-5; 7 bases fit TRBD2. The V gene end was trimmed by 5 bases and the J gene end by 8 bases; junction bases not matched to a gene: 14. Germline CDR1 SGHAT, CDR2 FQNNGV. The CDR3 contains 15 residues. The CDR3 region has the DNA TGTGCCAGCAGCCCGGACGCGGGGGTAGTTGGAACCCAGTACTTC. Translated, it gives CASSPDAGVVGTQYF.

The chain couples TRBV5-4 to TRBJ2-1, with 8 bases fitting TRBD2. The CDR3 loop spans 14 amino acids. CDR1 and CDR2 from the germline V gene are SGHNT and YYREEE (reference sequence). V lost 1 base, J lost 3 bases, and 0 bases stayed unmatched. CDR3 protein: CASSLRGGYNEQFF. The CDR3 coding sequence is TGTGCCAGCAGCTTGCGGGGGGGCTACAATGAGCAGTTCTTC.

The chain employs TRBV15 and TRBJ2-1; 12 bases agree with TRBD2. Germline V gene sequence: CDR1 LNHNV, CDR2 YYDKDF (reference sequence). V dropped 3 bases and J dropped 10; count of bases not matched to a gene: 4. CDR3 length: 14 amino acids. Here the CDR3 DNA reads TGTGCCACCAGCAGGGCTAGCGGGGGGGCGGAGCAGTTCTTC. It specifies CATSRASGGAEQFF.

The chain joins TRBV5-4 to TRBJ1-6; 7 nucleotides match TRBD1. Losses at the gene ends were 4 bases for V and 8 bases for J; bases not matched to a gene: 6. Germline V gene sequence: CDR1 SGHNT, CDR2 YYREEE (reference sequence). This CDR3 spans 14 amino acids. CDR3 sequence (DNA): TGTGCCAGCAGCCTCGGGACAGCGTATTCACCCCTCCACTTT. Translated, it gives CASSLGTAYSPLHF.

The genes are TRBV7-2 and TRBJ2-2; D ambiguous. Germline loops: CDR1 SGHTA, CDR2 FQGNSA. The germline V and J ends were trimmed by 1 base and 2 bases, with 11 bases remaining between them. The CDR3 length is 16 residues. The CDR3 DNA reads TGTGCCAGCAGCTTAGGTGGCCCTCCAAACACCGGGGAGCTGTTTTTT. Residues: CASSLGGPPNTGELFF. The whole variable domain, remainder taken from reference TRBV7-2 and TRBJ2-2, is GAGVSQSPSNKVTEKGKDVELRCDPISGHTALYWYRQSLGQGLEFLIYFQGNSAPDKSGLPSDRFSAERTGGSVSTLTIQRTQQEDSAVYLCASSLGGPPNTGELFFGEGSRLTVL.

The chain employs TRBV5-1 and TRBJ1-4; maybe TRBD1 (5 bases). CDR3 length: 18 residues. V was clipped by 3 bases and J by 3 bases, with 21 bases between them. Germline-derived CDR1 and CDR2 are SGHRS and YFSETQ. The CDR3 reads CASSSSSLGRGANEKLFF. CDR3 DNA: TGCGCCAGCAGCTCTAGTTCATTAGGACGGGGGGCTAATGAAAAACTGTTTTTT.

This chain uses TRBV19 with TRBJ1-2; no firm D call. Germline-derived CDR1 and CDR2 are LNHDA and SQIVND (reference sequence). The CDR3 sequence is 13 residues long. V lost 4 bases to trimming and J lost 4 bases, with 10 bases between them. The CDR3 sequence is CASSTTVGYGYTF. In DNA, the CDR3 is TGTGCCAGTAGTACAACAGTGGGCTATGGCTACACCTTC.

This chain uses TRBV25-1 with TRBJ2-5; D gene unclear. Trimming pared 4 bases from V and 2 bases from J, leaving 5 bases between. The germline gives CDR1 MGHDK, CDR2 SYGVNS. The CDR3 runs 12 residues. The CDR3 DNA is TGTGCCAGCAGTGGAGTTCAAGAGACCCAGTACTTC. This encodes CASSGVQETQYF.

This clone has ten or more counts. The gene calls are TRBV27 and TRBJ2-1, with 8 bases matching TRBD2. This CDR3 comprises 13 residues. Losses at the gene ends were 4 bases for V and 8 bases for J; bases not matched to a gene: 4. Germline V gives CDR1 MNHEY, CDR2 SMNVEV (reference sequence). The CDR3 region is CASSSTSEDEQFF. CDR3 nucleotides: TGTGCCAGCAGTTCGACTAGCGAAGATGAGCAGTTCTTC.

The chain joins TRBV27 to TRBJ1-1; a possible D gene is TRBD1 (5 bases). V was pared by 2 bases and J by 5 bases, with 15 bases between. CDR1 is MNHEY and CDR2 is SMNVEV in the germline V gene (reference sequence). The CDR3 sequence is 15 residues long. The CDR3: CASSLQSRVSTEAFF. Here the CDR3 DNA reads TGTGCCAGCAGTTTACAGAGCAGGGTATCGACTGAAGCTTTCTTT.

This chain uses TRBV5-1 with TRBJ1-3; possible D gene TRBD1, 6 bases. The CDR3 loop spans 15 amino acids. Trimming took off 4 bases at V and 4 bases at J, with 15 bases between the two ends. Germline loops: CDR1 SGHRS, CDR2 YFSETQ. The CDR3 here is CASSSTGSAGNTIYF. CDR3 nucleotide sequence: TGCGCCAGCAGCAGTACAGGGTCTGCAGGAAACACCATATATTTT.

The V call is TRBV14, the J call TRBJ1-2, with 7 bases identical to TRBD1. V dropped 4 bases and J dropped 2; count of bases not matched to a gene: 7. CDR3 length equals 15 residues. Germline loops: CDR1 SGHDN, CDR2 FVKESK. The CDR3 reads CASSLNRGGNYGYTF. The CDR3 DNA sequence: TGTGCCAGCAGCCTAAACAGGGGTGGAAACTATGGCTACACCTTC.

The chain is built from TRBV5-5 and TRBJ1-5; D is unresolved. The V gene's germline CDR1 is SGHKS and CDR2 YYEKEE (reference sequence). Trimming removed 2 bases at V and 0 bases at J, with 18 bases between. The CDR3 has 18 amino acids. CDR3 region: CASSFLDILLPSNQPQHF. For the CDR3, the DNA is TGTGCCAGCAGCTTCCTTGACATACTGCTTCCTAGCAATCAGCCCCAGCATTTT.

This clone has a handful of counts. The V and J genes are TRBV19 and TRBJ1-6; no clear D. CDR1 LNHDA and CDR2 SQIVND come from the germline V gene (reference sequence). Trimming took off 6 bases at V and 5 bases at J, with 14 bases between the two ends. The CDR3 runs 15 residues. In nucleotides, the CDR3 is TGTGCCAGTAGCCCTCGGAGTGCCCATAATTCACCCCTCCACTTT. Translated: CASSPRSAHNSPLHF. The whole variable domain, remainder taken from reference TRBV19 and TRBJ1-6, is DGGITQSPKYLFRKEGQNVTLSCEQNLNHDAMYWYRQDPGQGLRLIYYSQIVNDFQKGDIAEGYSVSREKKESFPLTVTSAQKNPTAFYLCASSPRSAHNSPLHFGNGTRLTVT.

This rearrangement joins TRBV19 to TRBJ1-4; TRBD1 matches 7 bases. Germline V gene lookup returns CDR1 LNHDA and CDR2 SQIVND (reference sequence). J was trimmed by 7 bases and V by 4 bases; bases with no gene match: 6. The CDR3 runs 14 residues. Here the CDR3 DNA reads TGTGCCAGTAGTACCGACAGGGATATTGAAAAACTGTTTTTT. This encodes CASSTDRDIEKLFF.

The rearrangement links TRBV9 to TRBJ1-6; D perhaps matches TRBD1 (5 bases). Trimming shortened V by 3 bases and J by 7 bases, and 20 bases separated the two germline ends. Germline V gene data show CDR1 as SGDLS and CDR2 as YYNGEE. This CDR3 region has 17 residues. CDR3 in amino acids: CASSAIPLDRKNSPLHF. CDR3 DNA sequence: TGTGCCAGCAGCGCAATACCCCTAGACAGAAAAAATTCACCCCTCCACTTT. Variable domain in full (rest from reference TRBV9 and TRBJ1-6): DSGVTQTPKHLITATGQRVTLRCSPRSGDLSVYWYQQSLDQGLQFLIQYYNGEERAKGNILERFSAQQFPDLHSELNLSSLELGDSALYFCASSAIPLDRKNSPLHFGNGTRLTVT.

The V gene is TRBV6-5, the J gene TRBJ2-5, with D unclear. Germline V gives CDR1 MNHEY, CDR2 SVGAGI. Trimming took off 7 bases at V and 2 bases at J, with 14 bases between the two ends. This CDR3 contains 14 residues. Here the CDR3 DNA reads TGTGCCAGCATCGCGCGGAATCAACAAGAGACCCAGTACTTC. Translation gives CASIARNQQETQYF.

The rearrangement joins TRBV6-5 to TRBJ1-2; D gene uncertain. Germline V gives CDR1 MNHEY, CDR2 SVGAGI. This CDR3 comprises 14 residues. Deletions cut 5 bases from V and 3 bases from J, with 13 bases between. The CDR3 nucleotides are TGTGCCAGCAGTAAGAGTTTGGTGGACTATGGCTACACCTTC. Residues: CASSKSLVDYGYTF.